The rows below give T cell receptor beta chains drawn from one sample of a study of regulatory T cells in long-lasting Graves disease. TCRdb reprocessed the multiplex PCR reads with MiXCR, giving one entry per CDR3 protein. The sample includes 700,000 or so distinct CDR3 sequences, about 30% of them seen just once. This sample comprised peripheral blood mononuclear cells (PBMCs), obtained when the disease was refractory, from a patient treated with antithyroid drugs. The receptors were sampled from a female donor with Graves disease. The conserved cysteine and the conserved F or W are not part of the CDR3 here.

V gene,J gene,CDR3 protein
TRBV28,TRBJ2-2,ASSPPYGELF
TRBV12-3/TRBV12-4,TRBJ1-5,ASSRQGFQPQH
TRBV28,TRBJ1-2,ASTPGQGPFASGYT
TRBV7-2,TRBJ1-1,ASSLAGTKPFEAF
TRBV29-1,TRBJ1-1,STTRPLNTEAF
TRBV11-2,TRBJ2-2,ASSPTIRQAQKSGELF
TRBV19,TRBJ2-5,ASSIDRTDQETQY
TRBV3-1,TRBJ1-1,ASSRGTLEAF
TRBV29-1,TRBJ2-1,SVIRGTSGHNEQF
TRBV2,TRBJ1-4,ASRPGTGNQKLF
TRBV2,TRBJ2-2,ASRKGQLLAENTGELF
TRBV20-1,TRBJ1-1,SARDPQGAQITEAF
TRBV7-8,TRBJ1-5,ASSLGHSPANQPQH
TRBV12-3/TRBV12-4,TRBJ1-5,ASSQTAHSNQPQH
TRBV12-3/TRBV12-4,TRBJ2-1,ASRMTSGRSDEQF
TRBV29-1,TRBJ1-2,SALGENGYT
TRBV5-1,TRBJ1-1,ASSMKTGDHAEAF
TRBV11-2,TRBJ2-5,ASSLIANQETQY
TRBV29-1,TRBJ1-2,SVVVRGSNYGYT
TRBV7-9,TRBJ2-2,ASSPDRTPGELF
TRBV12-3/TRBV12-4,TRBJ1-5,ASAQDREVQPQH
TRBV25-1,TRBJ1-1,ASSGRGAPPEAF
TRBV15,TRBJ1-4,ATSRDQGESEKLF
TRBV5-1,TRBJ1-2,ASSLAGDNNYGYT
TRBV14,TRBJ1-4,ASSQDMSGRGEKLF
TRBV30,TRBJ2-7,AWTSGAIQQY
TRBV12-3/TRBV12-4,TRBJ1-4,ASRGTGGGFGEKLF
TRBV28,TRBJ2-6,ASNPGTLSSGANVLT
TRBV20-1,TRBJ2-5,SASIRKRAQETQY
TRBV13,TRBJ1-1,ASSSHGLNTEAF
TRBV6-2/TRBV6-3,TRBJ1-2,ASRPGTGYGYT
TRBV11-2,TRBJ2-5,ASSSGSIGRETQY
TRBV5-1,TRBJ1-2,ATPQIRGGANYGYT
TRBV19,TRBJ1-1,ASSKGTGSGQAF
TRBV5-1,TRBJ1-2,ASRYGQAANYGYT
TRBV19,TRBJ2-7,ASSPGPHYEQY
TRBV6-2/TRBV6-3,TRBJ2-7,ASSSAPEGEQY